This entry concerns a single T cell receptor (beta chain). As yet, its antigen is unknown. These data belong to a study of CD8 T cells in ankylosing spondylitis. Researchers built TCR beta libraries using quantitative 5'-RACE with molecular barcodes. TCRdb recomputed calls from the 5' RACE reads with MiXCR, one row per CDR3 protein. The sample has more than 650,000 distinct CDR3 sequences, approximately 12% seen once. Germline CDR1 SGHDN, CDR2 FVKESK. The CDR3 is 16 residues long. V lost 0 bases to trimming and J lost 2 bases, with 12 bases between them. Study-level findings and limits: Prior literature has documented some motif variants in synovial fluid and blood from reactive arthritis. The study identified a TCR beta motif of several highly homologous variants that appeared characteristic of ankylosing spondylitis blood. Relatively scarce in peripheral blood, disease-linked clones were CD8+. The authors reported significant enrichment of disease-linked clones in matched ankylosing spondylitis synovial fluid.

Sequenced: blood, either unsorted or a sorted T cell fraction (not recorded which). The clonotype was recovered from a male donor with ankylosing spondylitis. The V gene is TRBV14, the J gene TRBJ2-3; D is undetermined. CDR3 nucleotide sequence: TGTGCCAGCAGCCAAGACAGTCGGTTTCTCACAGATACGCAGTATTTT. Encoded protein: CASSQDSRFLTDTQYF.